The clone carrying this T cell receptor (beta chain) was observed many times. Its target is unknown. This sample is part of a study of identical twins. Study-wide results and limits: The study found that models underestimated out-of-frame TCR alpha sharing in monozygotic twins.

Unique molecular identifiers were in the cDNA, with template-switch universal primer binding. Via MiXCR, TCRdb re-called the 5' RACE reads, giving one row per CDR3 protein. Among 350,000 to 450,000 distinct CDR3 sequences listed, roughly 18% were seen once. Healthy Caucasian donors formed the entire cohort. CDR1 is SQVTM, CDR2 ANQGSEA, per germline. This CDR3 has 13 amino acids. With 4 bases clipped from V and 6 bases from J, the junction kept 5 bases outside the gene matches. The TCR originated in a man between 50 and 59 years old in good health. V gene TRBV29-1 combines with J gene TRBJ1-4; 7 nucleotides match TRBD1. Sequencing was performed on naive T cells sorted from blood. CDR3 DNA sequence: TGCAGCGTTGCAGGGGGGTCGCATGAAAAACTGTTTTTT. Protein: CSVAGGSHEKLFF.